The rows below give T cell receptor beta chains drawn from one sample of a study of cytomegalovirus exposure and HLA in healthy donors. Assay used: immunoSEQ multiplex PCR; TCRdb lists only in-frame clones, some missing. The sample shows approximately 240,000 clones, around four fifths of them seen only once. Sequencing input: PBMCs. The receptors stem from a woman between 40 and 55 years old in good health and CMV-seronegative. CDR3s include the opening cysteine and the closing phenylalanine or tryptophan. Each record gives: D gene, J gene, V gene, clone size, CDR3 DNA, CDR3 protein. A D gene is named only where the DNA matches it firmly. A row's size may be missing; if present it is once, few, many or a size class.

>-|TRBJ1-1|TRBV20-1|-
TGCAGTGCTCCTCTCAACACTGAAGCTTTCTTT
CSAPLNTEAFF
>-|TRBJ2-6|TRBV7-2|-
TGTGCCAGCAGCTTAAGGCGGGGAGAGTCCTCTGGGGCCAACGTCCTGACTTTC
CASSLRRGESSGANVLTF
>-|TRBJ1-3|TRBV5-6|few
TGTGCCAGCAGCTCGCGGGGATCTGGAAACACCATATATTTT
CASSSRGSGNTIYF
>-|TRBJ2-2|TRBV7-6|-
TGTGCCAGCTCTGGACAGAACACCGGGGAGCTGTTTTTT
CASSGQNTGELFF
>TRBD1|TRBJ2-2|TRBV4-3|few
TGCGCCAGCAGCCGGGACAGGGGTGCCGGGGAGCTGTTTTTT
CASSRDRGAGELFF
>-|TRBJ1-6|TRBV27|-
TGTGCCAGCAGTTTATCGACACCTACAATTAATTCACCCCTCCACTTT
CASSLSTPTINSPLHF
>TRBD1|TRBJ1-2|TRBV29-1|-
TGCAGCGTTATAGACAGGGTGAATTCCTATGGCTACACCTTC
CSVIDRVNSYGYTF
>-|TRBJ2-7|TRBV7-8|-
TGTGCCAGCAGCTTAGTTGGTACTTCCTACGAGCAGTACTTC
CASSLVGTSYEQYF
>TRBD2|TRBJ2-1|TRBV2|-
TGTGCCAGCATGATAGCGGGGGGGCCCAATGAGCAGTTCTTC
CASMIAGGPNEQFF
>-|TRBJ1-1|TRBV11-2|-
TGTGCCAGCAGTTCAGACAGGAACACTGAAGCTTTCTTT
CASSSDRNTEAFF
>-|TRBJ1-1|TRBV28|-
TGTGCCAGCAGGCCGGAGGACCGGCGGAACACTGAAGCTTTCTTT
CASRPEDRRNTEAFF
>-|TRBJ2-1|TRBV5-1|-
TGCGCCAGCAGCTTGGGGCAAGAAATCTCCTACAATGAGCAGTTCTTC
CASSLGQEISYNEQFF
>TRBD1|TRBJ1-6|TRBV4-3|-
TGCCCCAGCAGCCAAGCCGACAGGGAAGGGTCACCCCTCCACTTT
CPSSQADREGSPLHF
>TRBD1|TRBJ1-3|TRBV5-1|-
TGCGCCAGCAGCCGCGGGACAGGTGAAGACACCATATATTTT
CASSRGTGEDTIYF
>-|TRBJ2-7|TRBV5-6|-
TGTGCCAGCAGCTTGGGCTTCCGGGACTCCTACGAGCAGTACTTC
CASSLGFRDSYEQYF
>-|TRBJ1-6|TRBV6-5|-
TGTGCCAGCAGTTACCTCCGGGGGGGGCCACACTCACCCCTCCACTTT
CASSYLRGGPHSPLHF
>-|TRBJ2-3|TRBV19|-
TGTGCCAGTAGTATTAGCACCTACACAGATACGCAGTATTTT
CASSISTYTDTQYF
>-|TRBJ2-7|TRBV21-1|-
TGTGCCAGCAGGCTGACAGGCCTAATTTCCTACGAGCAGTACTTC
CASRLTGLISYEQYF
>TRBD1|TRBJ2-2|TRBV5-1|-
TGCGCCAGCAGCCCCGGGACAGCGAACACCGGGGAGCTGTTTTTT
CASSPGTANTGELFF
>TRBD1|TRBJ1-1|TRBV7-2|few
TGTGCCAGCAGCTTAGAAAGGGGACAGGGGAACACTGAAGCTTTCTTT
CASSLERGQGNTEAFF
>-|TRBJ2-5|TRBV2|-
TGTGCCAGCAACCCACTAGAGACCCAGTACTTC
CASNPLETQYF
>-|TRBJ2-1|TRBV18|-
TGTGCCAGCTCACTCTTCCTCGACAGGCGATCTAATGAGCAGTTCTTC
CASSLFLDRRSNEQFF
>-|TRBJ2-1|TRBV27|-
TGTGCCAGCAGACATGGGATAGGGGCCGGTGAGCAGTTCTTC
CASRHGIGAGEQFF
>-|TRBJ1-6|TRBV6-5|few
TGTGCCAGCACGTCGGGGGATAGGCCCCTCCACTTT
CASTSGDRPLHF
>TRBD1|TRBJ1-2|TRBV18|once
TGTGCCAGCTCACGGGAGACAGGGGACTATGGCTACACCTTC
CASSRETGDYGYTF
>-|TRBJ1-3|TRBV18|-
TGTGCCAGCTCACCCGTACTCGACTCTGGAAACACCATATATTTT
CASSPVLDSGNTIYF
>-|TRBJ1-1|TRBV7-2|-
TGTGCCAGCAGCGTGGGATTGGGAGCGACTGAAGCTTTCTTT
CASSVGLGATEAFF
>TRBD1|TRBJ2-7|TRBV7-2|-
TGTGCCAGCAGGGTGTGGACAGGGCCCTACGAGCAGTACTTC
CASRVWTGPYEQYF
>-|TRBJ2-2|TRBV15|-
TGTGCCACCAGCAGGGCCTACACCGGGGAGCTGTTTTTT
CATSRAYTGELFF
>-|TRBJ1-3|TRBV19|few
TGTGCCAGTAGTAGGGGCACTGGAAACACCATATATTTT
CASSRGTGNTIYF
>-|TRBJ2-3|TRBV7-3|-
TGTGCCAGCAGCTTATATAGCACAGATACGCAGTATTTT
CASSLYSTDTQYF
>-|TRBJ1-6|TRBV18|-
TGTGCCAGCCAAGGACAGAGGAATTCACCCCTCCACTTT
CASQGQRNSPLHF
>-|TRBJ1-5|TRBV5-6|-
TGTGCCAGCAGCCCGGGTCCTTCCAATTCCTTTAGCAATCAGCCCCAGCATTTT
CASSPGPSNSFSNQPQHF
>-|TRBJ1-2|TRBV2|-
TGTGCCAGCACCCGGAGAGGGCAAAATGGCTACACCTTC
CASTRRGQNGYTF
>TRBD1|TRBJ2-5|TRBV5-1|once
TGCGCCAGCAGCTTGGGAGGGACAGGCGGGATAGAGACCCAGTACTTC
CASSLGGTGGIETQYF
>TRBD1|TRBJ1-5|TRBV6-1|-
TGTGCCAGCAGTGGACAGGGGCCTGGGGGCAATCAGCCCCAGCATTTT
CASSGQGPGGNQPQHF
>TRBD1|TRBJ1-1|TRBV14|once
TGTGCCAGCAGCGAGACAGGGGCCCGGAACACTGAAGCTTTCTTT
CASSETGARNTEAFF
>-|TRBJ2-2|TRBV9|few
TGTGCCAGCAGCGTATCTGGGGAGCTGTTTTTT
CASSVSGELFF
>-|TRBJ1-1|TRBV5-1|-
TGCGCCAGCAGCTTGGTCGCAGGGATGAACACTGAAGCTTTCTTT
CASSLVAGMNTEAFF
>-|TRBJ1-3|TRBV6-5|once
TGTGCCAGCAGTTACCAGCGTAACTCTGGAAACACCATATATTTT
CASSYQRNSGNTIYF
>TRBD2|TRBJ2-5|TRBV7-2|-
TGTGCCAGCAGCCTCTCTAGCGGGATCCAAGAGACCCAGTACTTC
CASSLSSGIQETQYF
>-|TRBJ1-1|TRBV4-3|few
TGCGCCAGCAGCCAAGAAAACCAGGTCTACACTGAAGCTTTCTTT
CASSQENQVYTEAFF
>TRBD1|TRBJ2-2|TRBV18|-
TGTGCCAGCTCCCAACAGGGGACCCTTACCGGGGAGCTGTTTTTT
CASSQQGTLTGELFF
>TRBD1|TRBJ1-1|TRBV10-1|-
TGCGCCAGCAGCTCGGACAGGGGCACTGAAGCTTTCTTT
CASSSDRGTEAFF
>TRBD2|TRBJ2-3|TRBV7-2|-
TGTGCCAGCAGCTCCCGTGGGGGACTAGCGGGGGGATATACGCAGTATTTT
CASSSRGGLAGGYTQYF
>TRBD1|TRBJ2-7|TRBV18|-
TGTGCCAGCTCACCCTCGGACAGGTACGAGCAGTACTTC
CASSPSDRYEQYF
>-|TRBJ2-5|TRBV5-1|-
TGCGCCAGCAGCTTTGAAGGGGCAGAGACCCAGTACTTC
CASSFEGAETQYF
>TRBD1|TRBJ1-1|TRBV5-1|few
TGCGCCAGCACAATAATCACAGGGGGTGCTGAAGCTTTCTTT
CASTIITGGAEAFF
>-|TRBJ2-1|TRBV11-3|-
TGTGCCAGCAGCACCAGACTAGTTGGGGAGCAGTTCTTC
CASSTRLVGEQFF
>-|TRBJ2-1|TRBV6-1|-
TGTGCCAGTATCTCCGCGGGGAATGAGCAGTTCTTC
CASISAGNEQFF
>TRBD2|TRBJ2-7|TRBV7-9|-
TGTGCCAGCAGCCGCGGGGGGCCCTACGAGCAGTACTTC
CASSRGGPYEQYF
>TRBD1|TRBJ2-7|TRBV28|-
TGTGCCAGCAGGGAGACAGGGAAGCCCTACGAGCAGTACTTC
CASRETGKPYEQYF
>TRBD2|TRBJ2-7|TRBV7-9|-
TGTTCCAGCAGCTTAGCGGGGGGTGAGCAGTACTTC
CSSSLAGGEQYF
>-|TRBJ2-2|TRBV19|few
TGTGCCAGTACCGGGGGACCCCAGGGGGTAATCACCGGGGAGCTGTTTTTT
CASTGGPQGVITGELFF
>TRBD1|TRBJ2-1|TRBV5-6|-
TGTGCCAGCAGCGGGGACAGGGGCGATGAGCAGTTCTTC
CASSGDRGDEQFF
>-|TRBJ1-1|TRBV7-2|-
TGTGCCAGCATGGTTTCGAGAAACACTGAAGCTTTCTTT
CASMVSRNTEAFF
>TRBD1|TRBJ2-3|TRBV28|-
TGTGCCAGCAGTTTATATAGGACAGGGGGAAGAGATACGCAGTATTTT
CASSLYRTGGRDTQYF
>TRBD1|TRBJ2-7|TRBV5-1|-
TGCGCCAGCAGCCCCACGACGGGACAGGGAAGGTACGAGCAGTACTTC
CASSPTTGQGRYEQYF
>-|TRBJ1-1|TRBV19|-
TGTGCCAGTATAAGCAGGGCGGATGAAGCTTTCTTT
CASISRADEAFF